These 5 T cell receptor beta chains came from one sample sequenced in a study of immune evolution from preneoplasia to lung adenocarcinoma. Using immunoSEQ multiplex PCR, the repertoire was profiled, and TCRdb retains in-frame clones only, with some absent. The repertoire includes around 20,000 clones, 75% of them detected once, and 5.6% sits in the top ten. Sequencing input: FFPE invasive lung adenocarcinoma tissue. The source is a person aged 55 to 75 with lung adenocarcinoma.

The chain couples TRBV6-5 to TRBJ1-5, with a weak D call TRBD1 (6 bases). Trimming stripped 0 bases from V and 3 bases from J, with 9 bases between. CDR1 is MNHEY and CDR2 is SVGAGI in the germline V gene. The CDR3 totals 15 residues. The CDR3 DNA is TGTGCCAGCAGTTACTCTAGGGGGACCAATCAGCCCCAGCATTTT. Translation gives CASSYSRGTNQPQHF.

This sequence joins TRBV10-2 and TRBJ2-1; D gene ambiguous. In germline, CDR1 is WSHSY, CDR2 SAAADI. Trimming stripped 6 bases from V and 6 bases from J, with 6 bases between. The CDR3 loop spans 11 amino acids. The CDR3 DNA sequence: TGCGCCAGCAGGTTCTTCAATGAGCAGTTCTTC. The encoded protein is CASRFFNEQFF.

V gene TRBV9 combines with J gene TRBJ2-3, with TRBD2 matching over 9 bases. With 3 bases clipped from V and 3 bases from J, the junction kept 2 bases outside the gene matches. The germline CDR1 and CDR2 sequences are SGDLS and YYNGEE. This CDR3 contains 14 residues. The CDR3 coding sequence is TGTGCCAGCAGCGGTAGCGGGAGAACAGATACGCAGTATTTT. Protein: CASSGSGRTDTQYF. The full variable domain, completed using reference TRBV9 and TRBJ2-3, is DSGVTQTPKHLITATGQRVTLRCSPRSGDLSVYWYQQSLDQGLQFLIQYYNGEERAKGNILERFSAQQFPDLHSELNLSSLELGDSALYFCASSGSGRTDTQYFGPGTRLTVL.

The gene calls are TRBV10-3 and TRBJ2-3; a possible D gene is TRBD2 (6 bases). Germline V lookup: CDR1 ENHRY, CDR2 SYGVKD. CDR3 length: 14 residues. V lost 6 bases and J lost 0, with 10 bases in between. CDR3 region: CAISVLASTDTQYF. In DNA, the CDR3 is TGTGCCATCAGCGTACTAGCTAGCACAGATACGCAGTATTTT.

The rearrangement links TRBV10-3 to TRBJ2-3; D not certain. CDR1 is ENHRY and CDR2 is SYGVKD in the germline V gene. Trimming shortened V by 1 base and J by 4 bases, and 3 bases separated the two germline ends. This CDR3 contains 12 residues. DNA of the CDR3: TGTGCCATCAGTGAGTATTCAGATACGCAGTATTTT. It is translated as CAISEYSDTQYF.